One sample yielded the 12 T cell receptor beta chains listed below, sequenced in a study of blood T cells in healthy people across ages. Alongside a J-beta primer mix, a sample-barcoded 5' primer served in a second PCR lasting about 7 to 11 cycles. One entry per CDR3 protein results from TCRdb running MiXCR on the 5' RACE reads. The data show around 2 million distinct CDR3 sequences, about two fifths seen once. The sample comprised blood. These receptors were taken from a human donor in good health.

This rearrangement joins TRBV20-1 to TRBJ1-5, with 9 bases matching TRBD1. V trimming: 5 bases; J trimming: 5 bases; junction bases outside the gene matches: 7. Germline CDR1 and CDR2: DFQATT and SNEGSKA (reference sequence). This CDR3 has 14 residues. The CDR3 region has the DNA TGCAGTGCTGGGGGTCGGACAGGGGATCAGCCCCAGCATTTT. Translation: CSAGGRTGDQPQHF.

The chain carries TRBV12-3 or TRBV12-4 and TRBJ2-5; perhaps TRBD1 as D (6 bases). Between the trimmed V and J ends, which lost 5 bases and 1 base, there was a span of 11 bases. The CDR3 runs 14 residues. CDR3 loop: CASSVVRGQETQYF. CDR3 coding DNA: TGTGCCAGCAGTGTGGTCAGGGGCCAAGAGACCCAGTACTTC.

The chain joins TRBV29-1 to TRBJ2-1; D is unresolved. This CDR3 is 11 amino acids long. Germline V gene sequence: CDR1 SQVTM, CDR2 ANQGSEA. V dropped 7 bases and J dropped 10 bases, with 14 bases sitting between them. In nucleotides, the CDR3 is TGCAGCGCTCCTGACTTGGTAGAGCAGTTCTTC. Translated: CSAPDLVEQFF.

Details on this clonotype: One junction end does not reproduce the germline sequence, and a read error may be involved. The rearrangement uses TRBV7-3 and TRBJ1-1; possibly TRBD1 for D (5 bases). The CDR3 contains 13 residues. Germline V gene sequence: CDR1 SGHTA, CDR2 FQGTGA. CDR3 nucleotide sequence: TGTACCAGCAGCTTTTCAGGGAACACTGAAGCCTTCTTT. It is translated as CTSSFSGNTEAFF.

Only a few counts were recorded for this clonotype. The chain has TRBV20-1 and TRBJ2-3; D gene ambiguous. Germline V lookup: CDR1 DFQATT, CDR2 SNEGSKA (reference sequence). The V and J ends lost 6 bases and 1 base respectively, with 14 bases between them. The CDR3 is made up of 14 amino acids. CDR3 amino acids: CSALTGIGTDTQYF. The CDR3 region has the DNA TGCAGTGCCCTAACCGGCATAGGCACAGATACGCAGTATTTT.

This clonotype occurred a few times. The chain recombines TRBV7-9 with TRBJ2-1; no clear D. V lost 1 base, J lost 8 bases, and 9 bases lay in between. Germline CDR1 SEHNR, CDR2 FQNEAQ (reference sequence). This CDR3 has 13 amino acids. The CDR3 loop is CASSLGLLDEQFF. The CDR3 DNA sequence: TGTGCCAGCAGCTTAGGGCTTTTGGATGAGCAGTTCTTC.

The chain joins TRBV4-2 to TRBJ2-3, with 7 bases identical to TRBD2. V lost 1 base and J lost 3; bases outside the gene matches: 7. The length of the CDR3 is 16 residues. Germline V gene sequence: CDR1 LGHNA, CDR2 YNFKEQ. This CDR3 is CASSQARRDYTDTQYF. In nucleotides, the CDR3 is TGTGCCAGCAGCCAAGCCAGGCGGGACTATACAGATACGCAGTATTTT.

There are a few counts of this clonotype. The chain recombines TRBV12-3 or TRBV12-4 with TRBJ2-7; D is perhaps TRBD1 (6 bases). The CDR3 contains 13 residues. The germline V and J ends were trimmed by 1 base and 7 bases, with 11 bases remaining between them. The CDR3 loop is CASSLVAQGEQYF. CDR3 DNA: TGTGCCAGCAGTTTAGTGGCACAGGGAGAGCAGTACTTC.

Remarks on this clonotype: One end of the junction fails to match germline, which may point to a read error. The gene calls are TRBV10-3 and TRBJ1-6; D is undetermined. CDR1 is ENHRY, CDR2 SYGVKD, per germline. The CDR3 extends over 14 amino acids. In nucleotides, the CDR3 is TGTGCCATCGGTGAAAGGAACTATAATTCACCCCTCCACTTT. It yields the protein CAIGERNYNSPLHF.

The rearrangement links TRBV2 to TRBJ2-1; maybe TRBD2 (5 bases). Germline CDR1 SNHLY, CDR2 FYNNEI. The CDR3 is 12 residues long. The V gene lost 6 bases and the J gene lost 15 bases, with 18 bases spanning the gap. The CDR3 protein is CASSEPGLRGFF. CDR3 nucleotides: TGTGCCAGCAGCGAACCGGGCCTTCGGGGGTTCTTC.

J is TRBJ1-1 and V is TRBV15, with D uncertain. Trimming cost V 7 bases and J 1 base, with 13 bases left between them. The CDR3 runs 14 residues. CDR1 LNHNV and CDR2 YYDKDF come from the germline V gene (reference sequence). CDR3 DNA: TGTGCCACCACGCCCAGGCTAGAGAACACTGAAGCTTTCTTT. Translation gives CATTPRLENTEAFF.

The rearrangement uses TRBV6-5 and TRBJ2-5; perhaps TRBD1 as D (8 bases). Germline V CDR1 and CDR2: MNHEY, SVGAGI. This CDR3 region has 15 residues. The germline V and J ends were trimmed by 4 bases and 5 bases, with 17 bases remaining between them. CDR3 sequence: CASSWNRGGLETQYF. The CDR3, as DNA: TGTGCCAGCAGTTGGAACAGGGGGGGCCTCGAGACCCAGTACTTC.